This T cell receptor (beta chain) emerged from a study of T cell responses to AZD1222 COVID-19 vaccine. Study details: Whether given at about 4 or about 12 weeks, second doses were pooled.

Note on this clone: The antigen is unknown.

Assay: immunoSEQ multiplex PCR; the TCRdb copy retains only in-frame clones and omits some. The data show about 96,000 clones, roughly 90% seen once. Germline V gene sequence: CDR1 PRHDT, CDR2 FYEKMQ (reference sequence). CDR3 size: 14 residues. The V gene end was trimmed by 6 bases and the J gene end by 10 bases; junction bases not matched to a gene: 5. Findings of the study overall: Mapped onto spike, vaccine-associated CD4 TCRs spanned it and were dominant at 160-218 and 743-854.

The sequence came from an adult in good health. The sequences come from peripheral blood, collected on day 0 of AZD1222 vaccination. This chain links TRBV13 with TRBJ2-1, with TRBD2 identical over 14 bases. This CDR3 is CASRPGLAGAEQFF. In DNA, the CDR3 is TGTGCCAGCAGACCGGGACTAGCGGGAGCAGAGCAGTTCTTC.